The entry below gives a single T cell receptor (beta chain) sequence along with its context. Its target is not known. Clones were read by immunoSEQ multiplex PCR, and TCRdb kept only the in-frame ones, dropping some. The sample carries 90,000 to 150,000 clones, around 92% recorded once. These data are taken from a study of T cell responses to AZD1222 COVID-19 vaccine. Overall study findings and caveats: Clonal diversity may have been underestimated in mostly white British donors.

The origin of this receptor is an adult who received the AZD1222 COVID-19 vaccine. Specimen: peripheral blood, collected 28 days after the second AZD1222 dose.

CDR3 region: CAIKARVLSTEAFF. DNA of the CDR3: TGTGCCATCAAAGCCAGGGTTTTAAGCACTGAAGCTTTCTTT. The chain has TRBV6-5 and TRBJ1-1; TRBD1 is a possible D gene (5 bases). The CDR3 has 14 residues. Germline-derived CDR1 and CDR2 are MNHEY and SVGAGI. V was shortened by 10 bases and J by 4 bases, with 19 bases between the two germline ends.